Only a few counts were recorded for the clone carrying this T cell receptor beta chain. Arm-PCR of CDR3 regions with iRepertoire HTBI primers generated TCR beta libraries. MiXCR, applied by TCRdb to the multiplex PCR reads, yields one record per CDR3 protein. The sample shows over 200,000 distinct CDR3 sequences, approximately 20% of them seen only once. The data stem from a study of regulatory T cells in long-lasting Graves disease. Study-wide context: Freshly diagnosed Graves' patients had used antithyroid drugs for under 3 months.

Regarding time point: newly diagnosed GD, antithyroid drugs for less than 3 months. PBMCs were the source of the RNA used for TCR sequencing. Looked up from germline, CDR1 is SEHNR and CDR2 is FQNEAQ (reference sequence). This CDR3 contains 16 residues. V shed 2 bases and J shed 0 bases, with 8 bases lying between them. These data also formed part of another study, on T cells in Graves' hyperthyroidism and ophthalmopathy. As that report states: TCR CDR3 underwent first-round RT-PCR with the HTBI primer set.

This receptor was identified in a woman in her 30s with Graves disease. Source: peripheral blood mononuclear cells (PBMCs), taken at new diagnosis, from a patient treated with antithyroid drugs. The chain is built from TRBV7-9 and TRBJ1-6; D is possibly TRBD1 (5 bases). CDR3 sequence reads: CASSLRQGSYNSPLHF. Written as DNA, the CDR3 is TGTGCCAGCAGCTTACGTCAGGGCTCCTATAATTCACCCCTCCACTTT. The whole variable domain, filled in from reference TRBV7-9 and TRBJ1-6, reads DTGVSQNPRHKITKRGQNVTFRCDPISEHNRLYWYRQTLGQGPEFLTYFQNEAQLEKSRLLSDRFSAERPKGSFSTLEIQRTEQGDSAMYLCASSLRQGSYNSPLHFGNGTRLTVT.